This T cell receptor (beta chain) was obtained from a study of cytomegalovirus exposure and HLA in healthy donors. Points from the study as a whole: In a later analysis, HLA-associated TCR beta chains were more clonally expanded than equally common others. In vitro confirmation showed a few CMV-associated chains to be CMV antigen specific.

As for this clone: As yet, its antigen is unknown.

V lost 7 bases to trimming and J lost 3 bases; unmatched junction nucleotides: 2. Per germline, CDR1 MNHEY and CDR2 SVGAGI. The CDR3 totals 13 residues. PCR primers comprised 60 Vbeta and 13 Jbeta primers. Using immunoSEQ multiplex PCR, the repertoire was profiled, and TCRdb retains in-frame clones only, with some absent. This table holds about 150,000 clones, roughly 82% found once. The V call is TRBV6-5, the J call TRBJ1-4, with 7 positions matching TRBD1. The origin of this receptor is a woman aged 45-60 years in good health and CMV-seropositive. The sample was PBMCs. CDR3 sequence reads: CASKGAPNEKLFF. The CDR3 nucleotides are TGTGCCAGCAAGGGGGCACCTAATGAAAAACTGTTTTTT.